Listed below are T cell receptor beta chains from one sample, sequenced in a study of blood T cell repertoires in COVID-19. Data came from immunoSEQ multiplex PCR; TCRdb stores just in-frame clones and leaves some out. The profile shows over 100,000 clones, 85% to 90% of them singletons. The sequenced sample was peripheral blood. These receptors were taken from a human donor in a cohort sampled during active COVID-19. Each CDR3 is given with its conserved first and last residue. Each record gives: D gene, clone size, V gene, J gene, CDR3 protein. The D gene is left open where the match is weak. The size field is filled for only some rows; it gives once, few, many or a size class.

d_call: -
clone_size: -
v_call: TRBV5-1
j_call: TRBJ1-1
cdr3_aa: CASSSAARGTEAFF

d_call: -
clone_size: -
v_call: TRBV5-1
j_call: TRBJ2-7
cdr3_aa: CASSGGSGIAYEQYF

d_call: TRBD1
clone_size: -
v_call: TRBV27
j_call: TRBJ1-2
cdr3_aa: CASSFLTGDGYTF

d_call: TRBD1
clone_size: -
v_call: TRBV15
j_call: TRBJ1-6
cdr3_aa: CATSSSATGSYNSPLHF

d_call: TRBD2
clone_size: -
v_call: TRBV24-1
j_call: TRBJ2-1
cdr3_aa: CATSDPRTSGYNEQFF

d_call: TRBD1
clone_size: -
v_call: TRBV29-1
j_call: TRBJ2-5
cdr3_aa: CSVEGGTGAFGETQYF

d_call: -
clone_size: once
v_call: TRBV9
j_call: TRBJ2-5
cdr3_aa: CASSVGPSVETQYF

d_call: -
clone_size: -
v_call: TRBV18
j_call: TRBJ2-7
cdr3_aa: CASSLLRDLPGEQYF

d_call: -
clone_size: once
v_call: TRBV6-4
j_call: TRBJ1-2
cdr3_aa: CAGLAGTF

d_call: -
clone_size: -
v_call: TRBV6-2/TRBV6-3
j_call: TRBJ2-1
cdr3_aa: CASSYLEEHNEQFF

d_call: -
clone_size: -
v_call: TRBV4-1
j_call: TRBJ2-1
cdr3_aa: CASSQSRGDYNEQFF

d_call: -
clone_size: -
v_call: TRBV7-2
j_call: TRBJ2-7
cdr3_aa: CASSGSGGSQYF

d_call: TRBD1
clone_size: -
v_call: TRBV6-4
j_call: TRBJ2-2
cdr3_aa: CASSEFPGTGTGELFF

d_call: -
clone_size: once
v_call: TRBV7-2
j_call: TRBJ2-2
cdr3_aa: CASSPDFTGELFF

d_call: TRBD1
clone_size: once
v_call: TRBV7-6
j_call: TRBJ2-4
cdr3_aa: CASSLRGQGSMDIQYF

d_call: -
clone_size: -
v_call: TRBV6-1
j_call: TRBJ1-5
cdr3_aa: CASSAPTALPQGPQHF

d_call: TRBD2
clone_size: -
v_call: TRBV6-4
j_call: TRBJ2-1
cdr3_aa: CASSDSGGAYNEQFF

d_call: -
clone_size: few
v_call: TRBV20-1
j_call: TRBJ1-2
cdr3_aa: CSAEYGYTF

d_call: -
clone_size: -
v_call: TRBV24-1
j_call: TRBJ2-1
cdr3_aa: CATSDPGVGNEQFF

d_call: -
clone_size: -
v_call: TRBV19
j_call: TRBJ2-6
cdr3_aa: CASSIQGGTSGANVLTF

d_call: TRBD1
clone_size: few
v_call: TRBV28
j_call: TRBJ2-7
cdr3_aa: CATGTGGVPSYEQYF

d_call: TRBD1
clone_size: -
v_call: TRBV28
j_call: TRBJ2-7
cdr3_aa: CASSLQGALSYEQYF

d_call: -
clone_size: once
v_call: TRBV19
j_call: TRBJ1-6
cdr3_aa: CASSIFRSTDSYNSPLHF

d_call: -
clone_size: -
v_call: TRBV7-9
j_call: TRBJ2-3
cdr3_aa: CASSLEGSTDTQYF

d_call: -
clone_size: -
v_call: TRBV5-3
j_call: TRBJ2-3
cdr3_aa: CARSKTKGDSTDTQYF

d_call: TRBD2
clone_size: -
v_call: TRBV15
j_call: TRBJ2-7
cdr3_aa: CATSPPGTSGSYEQYF

d_call: -
clone_size: -
v_call: TRBV24-1
j_call: TRBJ2-2
cdr3_aa: CATSEQPGRGNTGELFF

d_call: -
clone_size: -
v_call: TRBV19
j_call: TRBJ1-5
cdr3_aa: CASSMLSDSSYSNQPQHF

d_call: TRBD2
clone_size: -
v_call: TRBV4-1
j_call: TRBJ2-7
cdr3_aa: CASSQDSGGPREQYF

d_call: -
clone_size: -
v_call: TRBV5-1
j_call: TRBJ1-4
cdr3_aa: CASSVDGRVTEKLFF

d_call: -
clone_size: -
v_call: TRBV28
j_call: TRBJ1-6
cdr3_aa: CASSISAGMLNSPLHF

d_call: TRBD2
clone_size: -
v_call: TRBV5-1
j_call: TRBJ2-5
cdr3_aa: CASSKLAGVVETQYF

d_call: -
clone_size: -
v_call: TRBV3-1/TRBV3-2
j_call: TRBJ1-2
cdr3_aa: CASSQGTGLPGYTF

d_call: -
clone_size: once
v_call: TRBV27
j_call: TRBJ2-5
cdr3_aa: CASSFEGVRETQYF

d_call: TRBD1
clone_size: -
v_call: TRBV11-2
j_call: TRBJ2-6
cdr3_aa: CASHRGAGANVLTF

d_call: -
clone_size: -
v_call: TRBV10-3
j_call: TRBJ1-3
cdr3_aa: CAISAQVSGNTIYF

d_call: TRBD1
clone_size: -
v_call: TRBV19
j_call: TRBJ2-7
cdr3_aa: CASSTTGARYEQYF

d_call: -
clone_size: once
v_call: TRBV18
j_call: TRBJ2-7
cdr3_aa: CASSRETGPGAGYEQYF

d_call: -
clone_size: once
v_call: TRBV20-1
j_call: TRBJ2-5
cdr3_aa: CSGREQETQYF

d_call: TRBD1
clone_size: once
v_call: TRBV6-5
j_call: TRBJ1-6
cdr3_aa: CASTDRGVSPLHF

d_call: -
clone_size: -
v_call: TRBV6-5
j_call: TRBJ1-2
cdr3_aa: CASMPGARYGYTF

d_call: -
clone_size: -
v_call: TRBV5-1
j_call: TRBJ1-1
cdr3_aa: CASSLALLNTEAFF

d_call: -
clone_size: -
v_call: TRBV6-5
j_call: TRBJ1-5
cdr3_aa: CASYGGYSNQPQHF

d_call: TRBD2
clone_size: -
v_call: TRBV19
j_call: TRBJ2-2
cdr3_aa: CASSIGASGSTPTGELFF

d_call: -
clone_size: -
v_call: TRBV9
j_call: TRBJ1-5
cdr3_aa: CASSERGGPQPQHF

d_call: -
clone_size: -
v_call: TRBV19
j_call: TRBJ2-3
cdr3_aa: CASRKVHGVADTQYF

d_call: TRBD2
clone_size: -
v_call: TRBV2
j_call: TRBJ2-1
cdr3_aa: CASSPLGLADYNEQFF

d_call: -
clone_size: -
v_call: TRBV19
j_call: TRBJ1-2
cdr3_aa: CASSISHSFSGYTF

d_call: -
clone_size: -
v_call: TRBV11-2
j_call: TRBJ2-3
cdr3_aa: CASSFERGRTDTQYF

d_call: TRBD2
clone_size: -
v_call: TRBV2
j_call: TRBJ2-7
cdr3_aa: CASHRLAGGGYEQYF

d_call: -
clone_size: -
v_call: TRBV19
j_call: TRBJ1-3
cdr3_aa: CASMVQGLTNTIYF

d_call: -
clone_size: -
v_call: TRBV19
j_call: TRBJ1-1
cdr3_aa: CASSIAVGQGVEAFF